A single sample gave rise to the 2 T cell receptor beta chains below, sequenced in a study of blood T cells in healthy people across ages. It was with a sample-barcoded 5' primer and a J-beta primer mix that a second PCR of roughly 6 to 12 cycles was run. TCRdb used MiXCR to reprocess the 5' RACE reads, holding one entry per CDR3 protein. This table holds about 930,000 distinct CDR3 sequences, about 29% found once. The same sample was also studied in work on T cells of mothers and their children.

Sequencing was performed on blood. The receptors derive from a woman between 40 and 50 years old in good health.

The chain couples TRBV27 to TRBJ2-3; 9 nucleotides align to TRBD2. CDR3 length: 15 residues. The trim removed 7 bases at V and 5 bases at J, leaving 10 bases unmatched. Looked up from germline, CDR1 is MNHEY and CDR2 is SMNVEV (reference sequence). CDR3 DNA sequence: TGTGCCAGCACCCATTCAGGGCGGGGGGGAGATACGCAGTATTTT. This encodes CASTHSGRGGDTQYF.

This clonotype has a single count. The chain joins TRBV6-6 to TRBJ2-4; perhaps TRBD2 as D (6 bases). The assigned J gene may be wrong: the sequence end matches TRBJ2-7 better. This CDR3 has 11 residues. The germline V gene encodes CDR1 MNHNY and CDR2 SVGAGI (reference sequence). CDR3 nucleotide sequence: TGTGCCACGGGAGCCCCGTTCGAGCAGTACTTC. Encoded protein: CATGAPFEQYF.